The 8 T cell receptor beta chains reported below all come from one sample, sequenced in a study of blood T cell repertoires in COVID-19. Assay: immunoSEQ multiplex PCR; the TCRdb copy retains only in-frame clones and omits some. Seen here are about 390,000 clones, 80% to 90% observed once, and the top ten hold under 3%. Material: peripheral blood. The receptors originated from a woman aged 60-70 years with COVID-19, enrolled during active disease.

The rearrangement links TRBV4-1 to TRBJ1-4; D is perhaps TRBD1 (6 bases). Trimming removed 4 bases at V and 7 bases at J, with 13 bases between. This CDR3 region has 14 residues. CDR1 and CDR2 from the germline V gene are MGHRA and YSYEKL. The CDR3 sequence is CASSPFGGREKLFF. CDR3 nucleotides: TGCGCCAGCAGCCCCTTCGGGGGGCGTGAAAAACTGTTTTTT.

The chain recombines TRBV14 with TRBJ1-3, with 11 bases matching TRBD1. V dropped 3 bases and J dropped 2; count of bases not matched to a gene: 0. Germline V lookup: CDR1 SGHDN, CDR2 FVKESK. The CDR3 length is 15 residues. The CDR3 nucleotides are TGTGCCAGCAGCCAGGGACAGGGGGCTGGAAACACCATATATTTT. It yields the protein CASSQGQGAGNTIYF.

Note on this clone: This sample includes further DNA sequences coding for the same CDR3. The V call is TRBV5-1, the J call TRBJ1-3, with D perhaps TRBD1 (5 bases). Germline CDR1 is SGHRS and CDR2 is YFSETQ. This CDR3 contains 14 residues. Trimming took 4 bases from V and 1 from J, leaving 9 bases between them. Here the CDR3 DNA reads TGCGCCAGCAGCCCAGGGTCTTCTGGAAACACCATATATTTT. This translates into CASSPGSSGNTIYF.

The chain links TRBV5-1 to TRBJ1-5; D might be TRBD1 (5 bases). The CDR3 consists of 14 residues. In germline, CDR1 is SGHRS, CDR2 YFSETQ. V lost 0 bases to trimming and J lost 1 base, with 5 bases between them. The CDR3 region has the DNA TGCGCCAGCAGCTTGGGGACAAGCAATCAGCCCCAGCATTTT. This sequence encodes CASSLGTSNQPQHF.

J is TRBJ1-6 and V is TRBV9, with D possibly TRBD1 on 5 matching bases. Germline V CDR1 and CDR2: SGDLS, YYNGEE. V lost 5 bases to trimming and J lost 0 bases, with 12 bases between them. The CDR3 contains 16 residues. The DNA for the CDR3 is TGTGCCAGCAGTCAGGGACTGAGCTCCTATAATTCACCCCTCCACTTT. Its protein is CASSQGLSSYNSPLHF.

The chain uses TRBV7-2 and TRBJ2-5; 8 bases map to TRBD2. This CDR3 contains 15 residues. V was pared by 5 bases and J by 4 bases, with 9 bases of the junction left unmatched. The germline gives CDR1 SGHTA, CDR2 FQGNSA. The chain's CDR3 is CASSRRGARGETQYF. The CDR3 region has the DNA TGTGCCAGCAGCAGGCGGGGGGCCAGGGGAGAGACCCAGTACTTC.

The chain uses TRBV12-5 and TRBJ2-1, with 9 bases identical to TRBD1. Germline-derived CDR1 and CDR2 are LGHNT and FRNRAP. The V gene end was trimmed by 5 bases and the J gene end by 4 bases; junction bases not matched to a gene: 6. CDR3 size: 15 residues. The DNA for the CDR3 is TGTGCTAGTGGTCCCTGGGACAGGGATTACAATGAGCAGTTCTTC. Protein: CASGPWDRDYNEQFF.

The genes are TRBV18 and TRBJ1-1; TRBD1 aligns across 7 bases. CDR3 length: 15 amino acids. Germline CDR1 and CDR2: KGHSH and LQKENI. After removal of 2 bases from V and 3 bases from J, the junction contained 6 bases not matched to a gene. The CDR3 nucleotides are TGTGCCAGCTCACCAGGGACAGTCTACGACACTGAAGCTTTCTTT. Encoded protein: CASSPGTVYDTEAFF.